The source of this TCR beta chain is a study of cytomegalovirus exposure and HLA in healthy donors. 60 Vbeta and 13 Jbeta primers were used in PCR. Some clones are missing from TCRdb's copy, which holds only in-frame ones; the method was immunoSEQ multiplex PCR. Of 90,000 to 100,000 clones in the sample, about 80% were seen once. This CDR3 contains 12 residues. Germline V gives CDR1 LNHDA, CDR2 SQIVND (reference sequence). Trimming shortened V by 9 bases and J by 1 base, and 6 bases separated the two germline ends. The sample was PBMCs. V is TRBV19 and J is TRBJ2-2; D is possibly TRBD1 (5 bases). This sequence was found in a man in his forties or fifties in good health and CMV-seronegative. The DNA for the CDR3 is TGTGCCAGCAGGGTGAACACCGGGGAGCTGTTTTTT. It encodes CASRVNTGELFF. Supplemented by reference TRBV19 and TRBJ2-2, the full variable domain reads DGGITQSPKYLFRKEGQNVTLSCEQNLNHDAMYWYRQDPGQGLRLIYYSQIVNDFQKGDIAEGYSVSREKKESFPLTVTSAQKNPTAFYLCASRVNTGELFFGEGSRLTVL.